This T cell receptor beta chain was identified in a study of blood T cell repertoires in COVID-19. Study information: Both acute and convalescent COVID-19 samples were obtained from the United States, Italy and Spain. T cells, B-cell-depleted T cells, or PBMCs supplied cDNA or gDNA.

In the original workflow: From reference gene primer amplification, estimates of nucleated cell counts were derived. The data were produced by immunoSEQ multiplex PCR, yet TCRdb's version contains in-frame clones alone and is incomplete. V and J calls and clone size are as listed in that table; D and trimming were resolved from the DNA. The data contain about 110,000 clones, less than 75% of them singletons. Germline loops: CDR1 SGHDT, CDR2 YYEEEE. After removal of 3 bases from V and 1 base from J, the junction contained 7 bases not matched to a gene. The CDR3 is made up of 15 amino acids. This clonotype was obtained from a woman in her 40s with acute or convalescent COVID-19. Source material: peripheral blood. The chain joins TRBV5-6 to TRBJ2-7; 7 bases are a match to TRBD1. The CDR3 coding sequence is TGTGCCAGCAGCTCACCCTGGGGACAGTCCTACGAGCAGTACTTC. As protein: CASSSPWGQSYEQYF.